Listed below are T cell receptor beta chains from one sample, sequenced in a study of CXCR3-negative and CXCR3-positive naive CD8 T cells. TCRdb reprocessed the 5' RACE reads and stores each CDR3 protein as one record, lacking DNA. The sample table includes under 150,000 distinct CDR3 sequences. Material: naive CXCR3+ CD8+ T cells from blood. The receptors here all came from a human donor in good health. Some clones in this sample may be carry-over from other donors' samples. Each CDR3 is given with its conserved first and last residue.

V gene	J gene	CDR3 protein
TRBV7-6	TRBJ1-1	CASSLGLGIVAEAFF
TRBV21-1	TRBJ1-5	CASSNQKAGRGYQPQHF
TRBV12-3/TRBV12-4	TRBJ2-7	CASSPGLAGQGPSSYEQYF
TRBV7-3	TRBJ1-4	CASNFGRTVPNEKLFF
TRBV27	TRBJ1-5	CASSLTGTGQPQHF
TRBV6-5	TRBJ1-2	CASSPTGGFGYTF
TRBV4-3	TRBJ1-2	CASSQDPEKDEDGYTF
TRBV4-3	TRBJ2-1	CASSQDRVVGGLNEQFF
TRBV12-3/TRBV12-4	TRBJ2-3	CASSPRQENTDTQYF
TRBV27	TRBJ1-2	CASSLTWGDNYGYTF
TRBV5-1	TRBJ1-1	CASSDVGGRMNTEAFF
TRBV29-1	TRBJ2-1	CSAEGGLYNEQFF
TRBV3-1	TRBJ2-7	CASRQGLAAPGEQYF
TRBV4-1	TRBJ2-2	CASRPGAGEELFF
TRBV29-1	TRBJ1-1	CSVDVWGTEAFF
TRBV5-1	TRBJ1-1	CASSLEEYTEAFF
TRBV15	TRBJ2-1	CATSRPGTANEQFF
TRBV4-1	TRBJ1-1	CASSQGWTSEAFF
TRBV20-1	TRBJ2-7	CSARTGTYEQYF
TRBV6-1	TRBJ1-2	CASTEMTGAAYGYTF
TRBV27	TRBJ1-1	CASSFFRGMNTEAFF
TRBV6-2/TRBV6-3	TRBJ2-3	CASSSEAGGEGDTQYF
TRBV28	TRBJ2-5	CASSITGTAKETQYF
TRBV10-3	TRBJ1-2	CAISEAQGTHGYTF
TRBV29-1	TRBJ2-2	CSVRGANTGELFF
TRBV20-1	TRBJ2-3	CSAIPTSGRLVDTQYF
TRBV20-1	TRBJ2-7	CSVHSRFSNEQYF
TRBV29-1	TRBJ1-4	CSVGAPGTGDREKLFF
TRBV6-5	TRBJ2-2	CASSYSVTGELFF
TRBV12-3/TRBV12-4	TRBJ2-3	CASVILAVGTDTQYF
TRBV28	TRBJ2-5	CASSDTDRAYQETQYF
TRBV5-1	TRBJ2-6	CASSPVLAGANVLTF
TRBV7-6	TRBJ2-1	CASSPLGLIIEFF
TRBV4-2	TRBJ2-7	CASSQGAETYEQYF
TRBV7-6	TRBJ2-7	CASSPLLAGVSYEQYF
TRBV29-1	TRBJ2-7	CSVRLAWGYEQYF
TRBV9	TRBJ2-1	CASSVTTGGNEQFF
TRBV29-1	TRBJ2-1	CSVVMGAPGVLGEQFF
TRBV15	TRBJ1-1	CATSRGDRDESTEAFF
TRBV29-1	TRBJ2-3	CSVVQGILNTQYF
TRBV6-6	TRBJ2-7	CASSYSVSSYEQYF
TRBV7-9	TRBJ1-1	CASSQETGLNTEAFF
TRBV11-3	TRBJ2-3	CASSFPRGSGSEADTQYF
TRBV28	TRBJ2-1	CASSGWSTGDYNEQFF
TRBV14	TRBJ1-5	CASSQARTALYNQPQHF
TRBV7-2	TRBJ2-7	CASSLTGGVYEQYF